This T cell receptor (beta chain) was sequenced for a study of metastatic and nonmetastatic thyroid tumors. This clone was detected many times. Using MiXCR, TCRdb reanalyzed the PCR reads. The table lists tens of thousands of clones, more than 13% of them singletons. This CDR3 region has 15 residues. Germline CDR1 LNHNV, CDR2 YYDKDF (reference sequence). Trimming removed 0 bases from V and 8 bases from J, with 16 bases in between. All patients reached thyroid surgery having received no treatment beforehand. The chain joins TRBV15 to TRBJ1-2; D is unclear. The TCR sequence derives from a female donor with papillary thyroid cancer or a benign thyroid nodule (not recorded which). Some clones in this sample may be carry-over from other donors' samples. The sequenced sample consisted of blood. In nucleotides, the CDR3 is TGTGCCACCAGCAGAGATTGGACCTTCCAAGGGGGCTACACCTTC. Residues: CATSRDWTFQGGYTF.